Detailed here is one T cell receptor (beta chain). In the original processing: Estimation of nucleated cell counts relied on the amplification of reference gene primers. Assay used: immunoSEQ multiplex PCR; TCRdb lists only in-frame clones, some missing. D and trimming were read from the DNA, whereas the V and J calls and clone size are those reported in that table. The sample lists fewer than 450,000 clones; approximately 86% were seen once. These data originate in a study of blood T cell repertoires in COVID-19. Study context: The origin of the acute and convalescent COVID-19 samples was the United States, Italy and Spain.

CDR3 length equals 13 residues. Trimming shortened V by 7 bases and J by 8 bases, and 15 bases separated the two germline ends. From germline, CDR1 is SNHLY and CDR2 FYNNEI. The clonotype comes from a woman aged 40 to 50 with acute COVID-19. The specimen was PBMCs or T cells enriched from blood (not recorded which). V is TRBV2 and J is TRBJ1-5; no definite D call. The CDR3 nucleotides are TGTGCCAGCACACTGAGGTTAGTGGAGCCCCAGCATTTT. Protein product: CASTLRLVEPQHF.